Sequencing of this T cell receptor beta chain was carried out in a study of blood T cells in healthy people across ages. This clonotype appeared a single time. Then a second PCR, running about 6 to 11 cycles, was carried out with a sample-barcoded 5' primer and a J-beta primer mix. TCRdb reprocessed the 5' RACE reads with MiXCR, giving one entry per CDR3 protein. The data hold 1.2 million to 1.5 million distinct CDR3 sequences, with 45% to 70% observed a single time. This TCR derives from a man aged 18 to 30 in good health. The sequencing input was blood.

The CDR3 loop is CASSHYLGSQETQYF. The CDR3 DNA is TGCGCCAGCAGCCACTATCTAGGATCCCAAGAGACCCAGTACTTC. The chain combines TRBV4-1 with TRBJ2-5, with unresolved D. The CDR3 runs 15 residues. Trimming took off 3 bases at V and 1 base at J, with 12 bases between the two ends. Germline V CDR1 and CDR2: MGHRA, YSYEKL.